The 24 T cell receptor beta chains in this list originate from one sample, sequenced in a study of blood T cell repertoires in COVID-19. The table came from immunoSEQ multiplex PCR; TCRdb's copy has only in-frame clones and leaves some out. The repertoire consists of roughly 330,000 clones, with 70% to 90% occurring once and the leading ten covering roughly 5.2%. The sample was PBMCs or T cells enriched from blood (not recorded which). The origin of the receptors is a woman aged 30 to 39 who had recovered from COVID-19.

This clone has just a few counts. The chain recombines TRBV4-1 with TRBJ2-7; 13 bases match TRBD2. The junction had 10 bases not matched to a gene; V was cut back by 5 bases and J by 0 bases. The CDR3 loop spans 18 amino acids. Germline lookup yields CDR1 MGHRA and CDR2 YSYEKL. CDR3 in DNA: TGCGCCAGCAGCGAAGTGACTAGCGGGGGGTCTATCTCCTACGAGCAGTACTTC. Residues: CASSEVTSGGSISYEQYF.

The genes are TRBV28 and TRBJ1-2, with 9 bases identical to TRBD1. This CDR3 is 16 amino acids long. Germline lookup yields CDR1 MDHEN and CDR2 SYDVKM. The V gene end was trimmed by 1 base and the J gene end by 4 bases; junction bases not matched to a gene: 7. In nucleotides, the CDR3 is TGTGCCAGCAGTTTATCTGGGGGGACAGGGATCTATGGCTACACCTTC. Its translation: CASSLSGGTGIYGYTF.

The chain carries TRBV5-4 and TRBJ1-2; no definite D call. Trimming removed 3 bases from V and 4 bases from J, with 13 bases in between. Germline values: CDR1 SGHNT, CDR2 YYREEE (reference sequence). The length of the CDR3 is 14 residues. The CDR3 here is CASSSDGGIYGYTF. CDR3 DNA sequence: TGTGCCAGCAGCTCGGACGGCGGGATCTATGGCTACACCTTC.

The CDR3 region has the DNA TGTGCCAGCAGTTTATGGGGGACAGGGAGGCTCGGCGAAAAACTGTTTTTT. Encoded protein: CASSLWGTGRLGEKLFF. The rearrangement uses TRBV28 and TRBJ1-4, with 9 bases identical to TRBD1. This CDR3 is built from 17 residues. Per germline, CDR1 MDHEN and CDR2 SYDVKM. Unmatched junction bases numbered 10, after V lost 0 bases and J lost 8 bases.

This chain connects TRBV6-5 to TRBJ1-2; D is uncertain. Trimming pared 6 bases from V and 1 base from J, leaving 6 bases between. Per germline, CDR1 MNHEY and CDR2 SVGAGI. The CDR3 is 12 amino acids. CDR3 protein: CASSAVNYGYTF. The CDR3 DNA follows: TGTGCCAGCAGCGCGGTTAACTATGGCTACACCTTC.

This chain connects TRBV6-5 to TRBJ1-2; D perhaps matches TRBD1 (5 bases). The V gene lost 6 bases and the J gene lost 4 bases, with 12 bases spanning the gap. Germline V gene data show CDR1 as MNHEY and CDR2 as SVGAGI. CDR3 size: 13 residues. DNA of the CDR3: TGTGCCAGCAGGGAGGGACTGCTCTATGGCTACACCTTC. Residues: CASREGLLYGYTF.

This clone came up once. This chain connects TRBV29-1 to TRBJ1-1; D ambiguous. V lost 5 bases, J lost 7 bases, and 11 bases lay in between. Germline values: CDR1 SQVTM, CDR2 ANQGSEA. The CDR3 is 11 residues long. The CDR3 loop is CSVPLEDEAFF. CDR3 bases: TGCAGCGTTCCGCTGGAGGATGAAGCTTTCTTT.

This rearrangement joins TRBV11-3 to TRBJ2-2; D remains ambiguous. V was shortened by 1 base and J by 4 bases, with 4 bases between the two germline ends. Germline V gene lookup returns CDR1 SGHNT and CDR2 YENEEA. This CDR3 has 13 residues. CDR3 nucleotide sequence: TGTGCCAGCAGCTTAGCAGTCACCGGGGAGCTGTTTTTT. Amino acid sequence: CASSLAVTGELFF.

This chain joins TRBV18 and TRBJ1-1; no reliable D call. Germline CDR1 and CDR2: KGHSH and LQKENI. The CDR3 spans 14 residues. V was shortened by 0 bases and J by 5 bases, with 10 bases between the two germline ends. The CDR3 DNA follows: TGTGCCAGCTCACCACCGCGGGCGAGGACTGAAGCTTTCTTT. It translates to CASSPPRARTEAFF.

This sequence joins TRBV3-1 (or the pseudogene TRBV3-2) and TRBJ2-7, with TRBD2 identical over 7 bases. Germline assignment: CDR1 LGHDT and CDR2 YNNKEL (reference sequence). This CDR3 is built from 16 residues. J was trimmed by 1 base and V by 5 bases; bases with no gene match: 11. Here the CDR3 reads CASSRIAGRLSYEQYF. DNA for the CDR3: TGTGCCAGCAGCAGAATAGCGGGCAGACTTTCCTACGAGCAGTACTTC.

This chain connects TRBV5-4 to TRBJ2-7; D is possibly TRBD1 (6 bases). The length of the CDR3 is 14 residues. V was cut by 3 bases and J by 0 bases, with 10 bases left in between. Per the germline V gene, CDR1 is SGHNT and CDR2 is YYREEE (reference sequence). CDR3 sequence (DNA): TGTGCCAGCAGCTCCGACAGGTTCTCCTACGAGCAGTACTTC. It is translated as CASSSDRFSYEQYF.

The rearrangement joins TRBV5-1 to TRBJ1-1, with TRBD1 matching over 8 bases. CDR3 length equals 15 residues. V dropped 3 bases and J dropped 2; count of bases not matched to a gene: 6. Germline V gene sequence: CDR1 SGHRS, CDR2 YFSETQ. Written as DNA, the CDR3 is TGCGCCAGCAGCTCGGGTGGGACAGGAAACACTGAAGCTTTCTTT. This translates into CASSSGGTGNTEAFF.

The chain combines TRBV7-2 with TRBJ2-5; 8 bases fit TRBD1. The CDR3 is 13 residues long. V lost 4 bases, J lost 5 bases, and 3 bases stayed unmatched. Germline loops: CDR1 SGHTA, CDR2 FQGNSA. CDR3 in DNA: TGTGCCAGCAGCTACAACAGGGGGGAGACCCAGTACTTC. This sequence encodes CASSYNRGETQYF. Supplemented by reference TRBV7-2 and TRBJ2-5, the full variable domain reads GAGVSQSPSNKVTEKGKDVELRCDPISGHTALYWYRQSLGQGLEFLIYFQGNSAPDKSGLPSDRFSAERTGGSVSTLTIQRTQQEDSAVYLCASSYNRGETQYFGPGTRLLVL.

This rearrangement joins TRBV2 to TRBJ1-1, with 7 bases that match TRBD1. J gave up 0 bases and V 5 bases, and 6 bases lay outside the gene matches. The germline gives CDR1 SNHLY, CDR2 FYNNEI. The CDR3 contains 15 residues. CDR3 DNA: TGTGCCAGCAGTAGGGACAGACCGCTGAACACTGAAGCTTTCTTT. The encoded protein is CASSRDRPLNTEAFF.

This chain joins TRBV15 and TRBJ1-5; possible D gene TRBD1, 6 bases. The CDR3 runs to 14 residues. Germline CDR1 reads LNHNV; CDR2 reads YYDKDF (reference sequence). V lost 4 bases to trimming and J lost 6 bases, with 13 bases between them. This CDR3 reads CATSTGATSQPQHF. CDR3 coding DNA: TGTGCCACCAGCACAGGGGCGACCAGTCAGCCCCAGCATTTT.

The V call is TRBV6-5, the J call TRBJ1-2; D may be TRBD1 (5 bases). Per the germline V gene, CDR1 is MNHEY and CDR2 is SVGAGI. V was cut by 2 bases and J by 7 bases, with 11 bases left in between. This CDR3 has 13 amino acids. CDR3 DNA: TGTGCCAGCAGTTACGCAGGGAATAGTGGCTACACCTTC. It encodes CASSYAGNSGYTF.

The V gene is TRBV28, the J gene TRBJ1-6; a possible D gene is TRBD1 (5 bases). Germline V CDR1 and CDR2: MDHEN, SYDVKM. V dropped 2 bases and J dropped 10 bases, with 12 bases sitting between them. CDR3 length: 14 residues. CDR3 bases: TGTGCCAGCAGTTTAGCGGGGGTTGGGTCACCCCTCCACTTT. As protein: CASSLAGVGSPLHF.

This chain uses TRBV19 with TRBJ1-1, with 8 positions matching TRBD1. Germline CDR1 reads LNHDA; CDR2 reads SQIVND (reference sequence). CDR3 length: 15 amino acids. V lost 5 bases and J lost 2; bases outside the gene matches: 7. The CDR3 DNA is TGTGCCAGTAGTGCTGTGGACAGGGCAAACACTGAAGCTTTCTTT. It codes for CASSAVDRANTEAFF.

V usage is TRBV6-2 or TRBV6-3 and J usage is TRBJ2-7; 14 nucleotides align to TRBD2. This CDR3 comprises 18 residues. Germline values: CDR1 MNHEY, CDR2 SVGEGT. V was pared by 5 bases and J by 5 bases, with 14 bases of the junction left unmatched. The CDR3 DNA reads as TGTGCCAGCAGTCGGCGACTAGCGGGGGGGCACCAATCGCACGAGCAGTACTTC. It translates to CASSRRLAGGHQSHEQYF.

The chain employs TRBV7-8 and TRBJ2-5; D is possibly TRBD1 (5 bases). Trimming took 1 base from V and 4 from J, leaving 13 bases between them. The CDR3 totals 15 residues. The germline V gene has CDR1 SGHVS and CDR2 FQNEAQ. CDR3 nucleotides: TGTGCCAGCAGCTTAGTGCTGGGGCGATTAGAGACCCAGTACTTC. The encoded protein is CASSLVLGRLETQYF.

The J gene is TRBJ2-3, the V gene TRBV19; 9 bases align to TRBD2. Trimming cost V 4 bases and J 3 bases; bases outside gene matches: 8. Looked up from germline, CDR1 is LNHDA and CDR2 is SQIVND (reference sequence). The CDR3 contains 16 residues. This CDR3 is CASSTGLAEGTDTQYF. In DNA form, the CDR3 reads TGTGCCAGTAGTACGGGACTAGCCGAGGGGACAGATACGCAGTATTTT.

This sequence joins TRBV29-1 and TRBJ2-3, with 13 bases lining up with TRBD2. This CDR3 contains 15 residues. After removal of 2 bases from V and 4 bases from J, the junction contained 3 bases not matched to a gene. The germline gives CDR1 SQVTM, CDR2 ANQGSEA. This CDR3 is CSVERLAGGPDTQYF. The CDR3 DNA follows: TGCAGCGTTGAACGACTAGCGGGGGGCCCAGATACGCAGTATTTT.

Written as DNA, the CDR3 is TGTGCCAGCAGCTTTCATCTTGACATCCAAGAGACCCAGTACTTC. Encoded protein: CASSFHLDIQETQYF. The chain uses TRBV7-6 and TRBJ2-5; D gene ambiguous. CDR1 is SGHVS and CDR2 is FNYEAQ in the germline V gene. The CDR3 extends over 15 amino acids. Trimming left V 3 bases short and J 1 base short, with 12 bases between.

V and J are TRBV2 and TRBJ2-5, with 8 bases fitting TRBD1. The V gene's germline CDR1 is SNHLY and CDR2 FYNNEI. The CDR3 totals 13 residues. Trimming removed 3 bases from V and 3 bases from J; junction bases left unmatched: 0. The CDR3 region has the DNA TGTGCCAGCAGTGAGGACAGGGAAGAGACCCAGTACTTC. It codes for CASSEDREETQYF. The full variable domain, its missing parts supplied by reference TRBV2 and TRBJ2-5, is EPEVTQTPSHQVTQMGQEVILRCVPISNHLYFYWYRQILGQKVEFLVSFYNNEISEKSEIFDDQFSVERPDGSNFTLKIRSTKLEDSAMYFCASSEDREETQYFGPGTRLLVL.